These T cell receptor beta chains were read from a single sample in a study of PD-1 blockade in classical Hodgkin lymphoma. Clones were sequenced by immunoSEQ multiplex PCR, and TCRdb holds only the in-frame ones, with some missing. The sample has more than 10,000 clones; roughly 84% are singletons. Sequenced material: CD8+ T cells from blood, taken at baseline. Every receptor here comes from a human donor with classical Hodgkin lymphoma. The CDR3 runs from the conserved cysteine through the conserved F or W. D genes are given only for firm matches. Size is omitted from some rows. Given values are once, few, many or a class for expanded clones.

CDR3aa: CASSLLSGQETQYF
CDR3nt: TGTGCCAGCAGCTTATTGTCGGGACAAGAGACCCAGTACTTC
j_gene: TRBJ2-5
d_gene: NA
v_gene: TRBV7-2
abundance: NA

CDR3aa: CSVENPGVNKNIQYF
CDR3nt: TGCAGCGTTGAAAACCCGGGAGTGAACAAAAACATTCAGTACTTC
j_gene: TRBJ2-4
d_gene: NA
v_gene: TRBV29-1
abundance: medium-sized

CDR3aa: CASSVGEVTEAFF
CDR3nt: TGCGCCAGCAGTGTGGGCGAGGTGACTGAAGCTTTCTTT
j_gene: TRBJ1-1
d_gene: NA
v_gene: TRBV10-2
abundance: NA

CDR3aa: CASSQVSTDTQYF
CDR3nt: TGCGCCAGCAGCCAAGTTAGCACAGATACGCAGTATTTT
j_gene: TRBJ2-3
d_gene: NA
v_gene: TRBV4-1
abundance: NA

CDR3aa: CASSLSGMNTEAFF
CDR3nt: TGCGCCAGCAGCTTGTCTGGTATGAACACTGAAGCTTTCTTT
j_gene: TRBJ1-1
d_gene: NA
v_gene: TRBV5-1
abundance: NA

CDR3aa: CASSLELAGDSYEQYF
CDR3nt: TGTGCCAGCAGCTTAGAGCTAGCGGGAGATTCCTACGAGCAGTACTTC
j_gene: TRBJ2-7
d_gene: TRBD2
v_gene: TRBV11-2
abundance: NA

CDR3aa: CASSFRDSLAPEQYF
CDR3nt: TGTGCCAGCAGCTTCCGGGACAGCCTAGCGCCCGAGCAGTACTTC
j_gene: TRBJ2-7
d_gene: NA
v_gene: TRBV5-8
abundance: NA

CDR3aa: CASQAGVHEQYF
CDR3nt: TGTGCCAGCCAGGCAGGGGTCCACGAGCAGTACTTC
j_gene: TRBJ2-7
d_gene: NA
v_gene: TRBV6-5
abundance: NA

CDR3aa: CASSIADGPSEAFF
CDR3nt: TGTGCCAGTAGTATAGCGGACGGACCATCCGAAGCTTTCTTT
j_gene: TRBJ1-1
d_gene: NA
v_gene: TRBV19
abundance: NA

CDR3aa: CASSSYSRTALKGYGYTF
CDR3nt: TGTGCCAGCAGCTCTTACTCAAGGACAGCCCTAAAGGGTTATGGCTACACCTTC
j_gene: TRBJ1-2
d_gene: NA
v_gene: TRBV7-9
abundance: NA

CDR3aa: CASSEEGFYEQYF
CDR3nt: TGTGCCAGCAGTGAAGAAGGGTTTTACGAGCAGTACTTC
j_gene: TRBJ2-7
d_gene: NA
v_gene: TRBV6-1
abundance: NA

CDR3aa: CASSLEHLRGTHQNTEAFF
CDR3nt: TGTGCCAGCAGCTTAGAGCACCTCAGGGGCACTCACCAGAACACTGAAGCTTTCTTT
j_gene: TRBJ1-1
d_gene: NA
v_gene: TRBV13
abundance: NA

CDR3aa: CASSYGTAYTEAFF
CDR3nt: TGTGCCAGCAGTTACGGGACAGCCTACACTGAAGCTTTCTTT
j_gene: TRBJ1-1
d_gene: TRBD1
v_gene: TRBV6-5
abundance: NA

CDR3aa: CASRDRGRYEQYF
CDR3nt: TGTGCCTCCCGGGACCGCGGCCGCTACGAGCAGTACTTC
j_gene: TRBJ2-7
d_gene: NA
v_gene: TRBV30
abundance: NA

CDR3aa: CATSGGPGGSLGTEAFF
CDR3nt: TGTGCCACCTCCGGGGGACCGGGAGGGTCATTGGGCACTGAAGCTTTCTTT
j_gene: TRBJ1-1
d_gene: NA
v_gene: TRBV14
abundance: NA

CDR3aa: CASSPFGEGLYEQYF
CDR3nt: TGTGCCAGCAGCCCCTTCGGGGAGGGACTCTACGAGCAGTACTTC
j_gene: TRBJ2-7
d_gene: TRBD2
v_gene: TRBV7-2
abundance: NA

CDR3aa: CASSWRGGGTEAFF
CDR3nt: TGTGCCAGCAGCTGGCGGGGCGGGGGCACTGAAGCTTTCTTT
j_gene: TRBJ1-1
d_gene: NA
v_gene: TRBV5-6
abundance: NA

CDR3aa: CASSFPGLAGAHEQFF
CDR3nt: TGTGCCAGTAGCTTCCCAGGACTAGCGGGAGCCCATGAGCAGTTCTTC
j_gene: TRBJ2-1
d_gene: TRBD2
v_gene: TRBV19
abundance: NA

CDR3aa: CASSLQRHQGDEQFF
CDR3nt: TGTGCCAGCAGTCTACAACGCCACCAAGGGGATGAGCAGTTCTTC
j_gene: TRBJ2-1
d_gene: NA
v_gene: TRBV28
abundance: NA

CDR3aa: CASSQGRGQNEKLFF
CDR3nt: TGTGCCAGCAGCCAAGGGCGGGGCCAGAATGAAAAACTGTTTTTT
j_gene: TRBJ1-4
d_gene: NA
v_gene: TRBV7-7
abundance: NA

CDR3aa: CASSQVFFGQSTDTQYF
CDR3nt: NA
j_gene: TRBJ2-3
d_gene: NA
v_gene: TRBV4-1
abundance: NA

CDR3aa: CASSEVDSYEQYF
CDR3nt: TGTGCCAGCAGTGAAGTGGACTCCTACGAGCAGTACTTC
j_gene: TRBJ2-7
d_gene: NA
v_gene: TRBV2
abundance: NA

CDR3aa: CASRSDRVKYEQYF
CDR3nt: TGTGCAAGTCGCTCGGACAGGGTGAAATACGAGCAGTACTTC
j_gene: TRBJ2-7
d_gene: NA
v_gene: TRBV12-2
abundance: NA

CDR3aa: CASALPGTVANYGYTF
CDR3nt: TGTGCCAGCGCTCTACCCGGGACGGTAGCTAACTATGGCTACACCTTC
j_gene: TRBJ1-2
d_gene: NA
v_gene: TRBV28
abundance: NA

CDR3aa: CASILAGARSSEQFF
CDR3nt: TGTGCCAGCATTCTAGCGGGAGCGCGAAGTAGTGAGCAGTTCTTC
j_gene: TRBJ2-1
d_gene: TRBD2
v_gene: TRBV6-1
abundance: NA

CDR3aa: CASSEAAFNEKLFF
CDR3nt: TGTGCCAGCAGCGAGGCAGCCTTTAATGAAAAACTGTTTTTT
j_gene: TRBJ1-4
d_gene: NA
v_gene: TRBV9
abundance: NA

CDR3aa: CARGQSFFYEQYF
CDR3nt: TGTGCCAGAGGACAGTCCTTCTTCTACGAGCAGTACTTC
j_gene: TRBJ2-7
d_gene: NA
v_gene: TRBV27
abundance: once

CDR3aa: CASSQDKLAGGEQYF
CDR3nt: TGTGCCAGCAGCCAAGATAAATTAGCCGGGGGGGAGCAGTACTTC
j_gene: TRBJ2-7
d_gene: TRBD2
v_gene: TRBV4-2
abundance: NA

CDR3aa: CASSVGQGGYEQYF
CDR3nt: TGTGCCAGCAGCGTGGGACAGGGAGGCTACGAGCAGTACTTC
j_gene: TRBJ2-7
d_gene: TRBD1
v_gene: TRBV5-5
abundance: NA

CDR3aa: CASSQESSGVTEAFF
CDR3nt: TGCGCCAGCAGCCAAGAATCCTCGGGGGTTACTGAAGCTTTCTTT
j_gene: TRBJ1-1
d_gene: NA
v_gene: TRBV4-3
abundance: NA

CDR3aa: CATKGPNYGYTF
CDR3nt: TGTGCCACAAAGGGCCCTAACTATGGCTACACCTTC
j_gene: TRBJ1-2
d_gene: NA
v_gene: TRBV27
abundance: NA

CDR3aa: CASSATSGSQGEQYF
CDR3nt: TGTGCCAGCAGCGCCACTAGCGGGAGTCAGGGCGAGCAGTACTTC
j_gene: TRBJ2-7
d_gene: TRBD2
v_gene: TRBV7-2
abundance: NA

CDR3aa: CASLRAGEAFF
CDR3nt: TGTGCCAGTCTCAGGGCGGGTGAAGCTTTCTTT
j_gene: TRBJ1-1
d_gene: NA
v_gene: TRBV19
abundance: once

CDR3aa: CASSLGTYEQYF
CDR3nt: TGTGCCAGCAGTCTAGGGACCTACGAGCAGTACTTC
j_gene: TRBJ2-7
d_gene: NA
v_gene: TRBV14
abundance: NA

CDR3aa: CASSPGQGVQPQHF
CDR3nt: TGTGCCAGCAGTCCTGGACAGGGGGTTCAGCCCCAGCATTTT
j_gene: TRBJ1-5
d_gene: TRBD1
v_gene: TRBV6-5
abundance: NA

CDR3aa: CASSPASSSYEQYF
CDR3nt: TGTGCCAGCAGTCCAGCCTCTAGCTCCTACGAGCAGTACTTC
j_gene: TRBJ2-7
d_gene: NA
v_gene: TRBV6-5
abundance: NA

CDR3aa: CASTAGLDYGYTF
CDR3nt: TGTGCCAGCACAGCAGGGCTCGACTATGGCTACACCTTC
j_gene: TRBJ1-2
d_gene: NA
v_gene: TRBV2
abundance: NA

CDR3aa: CASSTGGNTEAFF
CDR3nt: TGTGCCAGCAGCACGGGAGGGAACACTGAAGCTTTCTTT
j_gene: TRBJ1-1
d_gene: NA
v_gene: TRBV11-2
abundance: NA

CDR3aa: CASSPGTAYEQYF
CDR3nt: TGTGCCAGTAGTCCCGGGACAGCCTACGAGCAGTACTTC
j_gene: TRBJ2-7
d_gene: TRBD1
v_gene: TRBV19
abundance: NA

CDR3aa: CASSLSAGVPYEQYF
CDR3nt: TGTGCCAGCAGTTTATCTGCCGGGGTTCCCTACGAGCAGTACTTC
j_gene: TRBJ2-7
d_gene: NA
v_gene: TRBV27
abundance: NA

CDR3aa: CASSPPGGAGEQYF
CDR3nt: TGTGCCAGCAGCCCTCCGGGGGGCGCGGGGGAGCAGTACTTC
j_gene: TRBJ2-7
d_gene: NA
v_gene: TRBV5-4
abundance: NA

CDR3aa: CASKDRNYEQYF
CDR3nt: TGTGCCAGCAAGGACAGGAACTACGAGCAGTACTTC
j_gene: TRBJ2-7
d_gene: TRBD1
v_gene: TRBV2
abundance: few

CDR3aa: CASSPGLAVTYNEQFF
CDR3nt: TGCGCCAGCAGCCCCGGACTAGCGGTTACCTACAATGAGCAGTTCTTC
j_gene: TRBJ2-1
d_gene: TRBD2
v_gene: TRBV4-3
abundance: NA

CDR3aa: CASSIFRGGEQYF
CDR3nt: TGTGCCAGCAGCATATTCAGGGGAGGCGAGCAGTACTTC
j_gene: TRBJ2-7
d_gene: NA
v_gene: TRBV9
abundance: NA

CDR3aa: CATSSINEQFF
CDR3nt: TGTGCCACCAGCTCAATAAATGAGCAGTTCTTC
j_gene: TRBJ2-1
d_gene: NA
v_gene: TRBV15
abundance: NA

CDR3aa: CASSWLSGMDEQFF
CDR3nt: TGTGCCAGCAGTTGGCTTAGCGGGATGGATGAGCAGTTCTTC
j_gene: TRBJ2-1
d_gene: TRBD2
v_gene: TRBV6-1
abundance: NA

CDR3aa: CASSIAGGPYNEQFF
CDR3nt: TGTGCCAGTAGTATAGCGGGAGGGCCCTACAATGAGCAGTTCTTC
j_gene: TRBJ2-1
d_gene: TRBD2
v_gene: TRBV19
abundance: NA

CDR3aa: CASSETGTGESFF
CDR3nt: TGTGCCAGTAGTGAAACCGGGACAGGGGAATCTTTCTTT
j_gene: TRBJ1-1
d_gene: TRBD1
v_gene: TRBV19
abundance: NA